The text below deals with one T cell receptor beta chain. Its antigen is still unknown. PCR was performed using 60 Vbeta and 13 Jbeta primers. Libraries were prepared by immunoSEQ multiplex PCR; TCRdb keeps only in-frame clonotypes and omits some of them. The sample comprises some 170,000 clones, 80% to 90% of which are singletons, and about 11% rests with the top ten. These data are taken from a study of cytomegalovirus exposure and HLA in healthy donors. About the research overall: The approximately 120 million unique TCR beta sequences, from 150 million to 200 million T cells, were found by an earlier analysis.

The CDR3 has 15 residues. Study conclusions and caveats: Cytomegalovirus association was assigned to 170 or so TCR beta chains.

Sequenced input: PBMCs. This sequence originates from a man aged 50 to 60 in good health and CMV-seropositive. The chain has TRBV12-2 and TRBJ2-7; the table's D call of TRBD1 was not tested on the DNA. TRBV12-2 is a documented pseudogene. This CDR3 reads CASRSPDRAAYEQYF. CDR3 nucleotides: TGTGCAAGTCGCTCCCCTGACAGGGCAGCCTACGAGCAGTACTTC.